The rows below give T cell receptor beta chains drawn from one sample of a study of radiotherapy plus CTLA-4 blockade in lung cancer. The method was immunoSEQ multiplex PCR; TCRdb's version includes in-frame clones alone and lacks a portion of them. This sample has 53,000 or so clones; less than 90% occur once, and the top ten carry less than 20%. The sample was peripheral blood, taken from a patient treated with radiotherapy plus ipilimumab. The receptors stem from a human donor with non-small cell lung cancer that progressed on radiotherapy plus ipilimumab. Some clones in this sample may be carry-over from other donors' samples. The CDR3 runs from the conserved cysteine through the conserved F or W. The D gene is left open where the match is weak. Expanded clones get a size class; other rows say once, few or many, or leave the size out.

TRBV9	TRBD2	TRBJ2-5	few	TGTGCCAGCAGCGGGAGGGAGGGACTTCCGTACTTC	CASSGREGLPYF
TRBV5-1	TRBD2	TRBJ2-3	-	TGCGCCAGCAGCTGGGATACGGGACTAAAGGCGACAGATACGCAGTATTTT	CASSWDTGLKATDTQYF
TRBV29-1	-	TRBJ2-2	few	TGCAGCGTTGGGCATTCGACCGGGGAGCTGTTTTTT	CSVGHSTGELFF
TRBV18	-	TRBJ2-7	-	TGTGCCAGCTCACAACTGGCGGGGAACGAGCAGTACTTC	CASSQLAGNEQYF
TRBV6-5	-	TRBJ1-2	medium-sized	TGTGCCAGCAGCCAAACACCTAACTATGGCTACACCTTC	CASSQTPNYGYTF
TRBV5-6	-	TRBJ1-4	-	TGTGCCAGCAGCTGGGGGGGGACAACTAATGAAAAACTGTTTTTT	CASSWGGTTNEKLFF
TRBV4-2	TRBD1	TRBJ1-2	-	TGTGCCAGCAGCCAGGGGACAGCGTATGGCTACACCTTC	CASSQGTAYGYTF
TRBV7-6	-	TRBJ1-4	-	TGTGCCAGCAGCTTATACACAGGTTCAACTAATGAAAAACTGTTTTTT	CASSLYTGSTNEKLFF
TRBV7-2	-	TRBJ2-2	-	TGTGCCAGCAGCTTAGGAGCTTTTAACACCGGGGAGCTGTTTTTT	CASSLGAFNTGELFF
TRBV30	TRBD2	TRBJ2-1	few	TGTGCCTGGAGTGTGGTGACTAGCGGTTACTACAATGAGCAGTTCTTC	CAWSVVTSGYYNEQFF
TRBV19	-	TRBJ2-3	-	TGTGCCAGTAGTGCTCCATCAGTCGATACGCAGTATTTT	CASSAPSVDTQYF
TRBV11-3	TRBD1	TRBJ2-3	-	TGTGCCAGCAGCTTAGGACAGGGGTCGACAGATACGCAGTATTTT	CASSLGQGSTDTQYF